Listed below are T cell receptor beta chains from one sample, sequenced in a study of blood T cell repertoires in COVID-19. TCRdb's table, derived via immunoSEQ multiplex PCR, lists solely in-frame clones and lacks some. Here the sample spans about 200,000 clones, approximately 84% being singletons. The sample comprised peripheral blood. These receptors originate from a man aged 45 to 65 with acute or convalescent COVID-19. Both conserved end residues are part of each CDR3. D genes are given only for firm matches. The size of a clone is reported for some rows only, either as once, few or many, or as a class for expanded clones.

d_gene: -
v_gene: TRBV5-1
j_gene: TRBJ1-3
abundance: -
CDR3aa: CASSESGYSGNTIYF
CDR3nt: TGCGCCAGCAGCGAGTCAGGCTACTCTGGAAACACCATATATTTT

d_gene: -
v_gene: TRBV19
j_gene: TRBJ1-2
abundance: few
CDR3aa: CASAPGGLYGYTF
CDR3nt: TGTGCCAGTGCCCCCGGAGGCCTATATGGCTACACCTTC

d_gene: -
v_gene: TRBV6-1
j_gene: TRBJ1-3
abundance: -
CDR3aa: CASSALPGHLSGNTIYF
CDR3nt: TGTGCCAGCAGTGCTCTACCGGGACACCTCTCTGGAAACACCATATATTTT

d_gene: -
v_gene: TRBV11-1
j_gene: TRBJ1-1
abundance: -
CDR3aa: CASSHGMRFEAFF
CDR3nt: TGTGCCAGCAGCCATGGTATGAGGTTCGAAGCTTTCTTT

d_gene: TRBD1
v_gene: TRBV18
j_gene: TRBJ2-7
abundance: -
CDR3aa: CASSPPGQGERAYEQYF
CDR3nt: TGTGCCAGCTCACCGCCTGGACAGGGGGAAAGAGCCTACGAGCAGTACTTC

d_gene: -
v_gene: TRBV9
j_gene: TRBJ2-6
abundance: -
CDR3aa: CASSVLPGSGANVLTF
CDR3nt: TGTGCCAGCAGCGTACTCCCGGGGTCTGGGGCCAACGTCCTGACTTTC

d_gene: -
v_gene: TRBV7-3
j_gene: TRBJ1-1
abundance: few
CDR3aa: CASSWTQNTEAFF
CDR3nt: TGTGCCAGCAGCTGGACTCAGAACACTGAAGCTTTCTTT

d_gene: TRBD2
v_gene: TRBV19
j_gene: TRBJ2-1
abundance: -
CDR3aa: CASSIRGGGINNEQFF
CDR3nt: TGTGCCAGTAGTATTAGAGGCGGGGGGATAAACAATGAGCAGTTCTTC

d_gene: -
v_gene: TRBV5-4
j_gene: TRBJ1-2
abundance: -
CDR3aa: CASSHQKADYGYTF
CDR3nt: TGTGCCAGCAGTCATCAAAAAGCGGACTATGGCTACACCTTC

d_gene: -
v_gene: TRBV6-5
j_gene: TRBJ1-3
abundance: -
CDR3aa: CASSSGGTQAGNTIYF
CDR3nt: TGTGCCAGCAGTTCAGGCGGGACTCAGGCTGGAAACACCATATATTTT

d_gene: -
v_gene: TRBV7-6
j_gene: TRBJ1-1
abundance: once
CDR3aa: CASSRGQGRMNTEAFF
CDR3nt: TGTGCCAGCAGCCGAGGACAAGGGAGGATGAACACTGAAGCTTTCTTT

d_gene: TRBD1
v_gene: TRBV20-1
j_gene: TRBJ1-1
abundance: -
CDR3aa: CSASRRGQISEAFF
CDR3nt: TGCAGTGCTAGTCGCAGGGGGCAAATATCTGAAGCTTTCTTT

d_gene: -
v_gene: TRBV4-1
j_gene: TRBJ1-4
abundance: -
CDR3aa: CASSQRLPAVANEKLFF
CDR3nt: TGCGCCAGCAGCCAGAGGCTTCCCGCGGTGGCTAATGAAAAACTGTTTTTT

d_gene: TRBD1
v_gene: TRBV7-9
j_gene: TRBJ1-4
abundance: -
CDR3aa: CASSLRDRGEKLFF
CDR3nt: TGTGCCAGCAGCCTCCGGGACAGGGGTGAAAAACTGTTTTTT

d_gene: -
v_gene: TRBV18
j_gene: TRBJ1-2
abundance: once
CDR3aa: CASSPWDNPGYGYTF
CDR3nt: TGTGCCAGCTCACCGTGGGACAACCCGGGGTATGGCTACACCTTC

d_gene: -
v_gene: TRBV6-6
j_gene: TRBJ2-7
abundance: -
CDR3aa: CASSYGGGLVYEQYF
CDR3nt: TGTGCCAGCAGTTACGGGGGGGGGCTCGTCTACGAGCAGTACTTC

d_gene: -
v_gene: TRBV19
j_gene: TRBJ1-2
abundance: -
CDR3aa: CASSLGGGYGYTF
CDR3nt: TGTGCCAGTAGCCTGGGGGGGGGCTATGGCTACACCTTC

d_gene: TRBD1
v_gene: TRBV10-3
j_gene: TRBJ1-2
abundance: -
CDR3aa: CAISPGQGGYTF
CDR3nt: TGTGCCATCAGTCCTGGACAGGGCGGCTACACCTTC

d_gene: -
v_gene: TRBV10-2
j_gene: TRBJ1-1
abundance: few
CDR3aa: CASRKGTEAFF
CDR3nt: TGCGCCAGCAGAAAGGGGACTGAAGCTTTCTTT

d_gene: -
v_gene: TRBV7-9
j_gene: TRBJ2-4
abundance: -
CDR3aa: CASSLGLAKNIQYF
CDR3nt: TGTGCCAGCAGCTTGGGCTTAGCCAAAAACATTCAGTACTTC

d_gene: -
v_gene: TRBV6-1
j_gene: TRBJ1-3
abundance: -
CDR3aa: CASSDRTLYSGNTIYF
CDR3nt: TGTGCCAGCAGTGACAGAACCTTGTACTCTGGAAACACCATATATTTT

d_gene: -
v_gene: TRBV12-3/TRBV12-4
j_gene: TRBJ2-7
abundance: -
CDR3aa: CASSAGHSQYF
CDR3nt: TGTGCCAGCAGTGCAGGGCACTCACAGTACTTC

d_gene: -
v_gene: TRBV3-1/TRBV3-2
j_gene: TRBJ1-6
abundance: -
CDR3aa: CASSPLEVREGFTNSPLHF
CDR3nt: TGTGCCAGCAGCCCTTTGGAGGTCAGGGAGGGTTTTACGAATTCACCCCTCCACTTT

d_gene: -
v_gene: TRBV5-1
j_gene: TRBJ2-5
abundance: -
CDR3aa: CASSLAGGGQETQYF
CDR3nt: TGCGCCAGCAGCTTAGCTGGTGGGGGGCAAGAGACCCAGTACTTC

d_gene: TRBD1
v_gene: TRBV5-5
j_gene: TRBJ2-1
abundance: -
CDR3aa: CASSFRDSRYNEQFF
CDR3nt: TGTGCCAGCAGCTTCCGGGACAGCAGATACAATGAGCAGTTCTTC

d_gene: TRBD2
v_gene: TRBV19
j_gene: TRBJ2-7
abundance: few
CDR3aa: CASSARGAMSSYEQYF
CDR3nt: TGTGCCAGTAGTGCGCGGGGGGCCATGAGCTCCTACGAGCAGTACTTC

d_gene: TRBD1
v_gene: TRBV14
j_gene: TRBJ1-4
abundance: -
CDR3aa: CASSQETGMGKLFF
CDR3nt: TGTGCCAGCAGCCAAGAGACAGGGATGGGAAAACTGTTTTTT

d_gene: -
v_gene: TRBV2
j_gene: TRBJ1-4
abundance: -
CDR3aa: CASSERGATNEKLFF
CDR3nt: TGTGCCAGCAGTGAACGGGGAGCAACTAATGAAAAACTGTTTTTT

d_gene: -
v_gene: TRBV29-1
j_gene: TRBJ1-1
abundance: -
CDR3aa: CSVYRANTEAFF
CDR3nt: TGCAGCGTTTACAGGGCGAACACTGAAGCTTTCTTT

d_gene: -
v_gene: TRBV19
j_gene: TRBJ1-2
abundance: once
CDR3aa: CASRNVGTGASYGYTF
CDR3nt: TGTGCCAGTAGGAACGTAGGTACAGGAGCCTCCTATGGCTACACCTTC

d_gene: TRBD1
v_gene: TRBV3-1/TRBV3-2
j_gene: TRBJ1-6
abundance: once
CDR3aa: CASSQDRSTGGKSPLHF
CDR3nt: TGTGCCAGCAGCCAAGATAGGTCGACAGGGGGCAAGTCACCCCTCCACTTT

d_gene: -
v_gene: TRBV2
j_gene: TRBJ1-3
abundance: -
CDR3aa: CASSAGSSGNTIYF
CDR3nt: TGTGCCAGCAGTGCCGGTAGCTCTGGAAACACCATATATTTT

d_gene: -
v_gene: TRBV11-3
j_gene: TRBJ1-6
abundance: few
CDR3aa: CASSSEQAGSSYNSPLHF
CDR3nt: TGTGCCAGCAGCTCCGAGCAAGCGGGGAGCTCCTATAATTCACCCCTCCACTTT

d_gene: TRBD1
v_gene: TRBV4-1
j_gene: TRBJ1-1
abundance: -
CDR3aa: CASTAIWRQGNPSTFFNTEAFF
CDR3nt: TGCGCCAGCACCGCAATCTGGAGACAGGGGAATCCCTCTACGTTTTTCAACACTGAAGCTTTCTTT

d_gene: TRBD2
v_gene: TRBV7-3
j_gene: TRBJ2-1
abundance: -
CDR3aa: CASSPGLAVDEQFF
CDR3nt: TGTGCCAGCAGCCCGGGACTAGCTGTGGATGAGCAGTTCTTC

d_gene: TRBD1
v_gene: TRBV9
j_gene: TRBJ1-1
abundance: -
CDR3aa: CASSVEGQAGTEAFF
CDR3nt: TGTGCCAGCAGCGTAGAGGGACAGGCGGGCACTGAAGCTTTCTTT

d_gene: -
v_gene: TRBV6-4
j_gene: TRBJ1-2
abundance: -
CDR3aa: CASSEDGQGYGYTF
CDR3nt: TGTGCCAGCAGCGAGGATGGGCAGGGGTATGGCTACACCTTC

d_gene: -
v_gene: TRBV5-4
j_gene: TRBJ1-1
abundance: -
CDR3aa: CASSLGNRQDRNTEAFF
CDR3nt: TGTGCCAGCAGCTTAGGGAATCGACAGGACAGGAACACTGAAGCTTTCTTT

d_gene: -
v_gene: TRBV5-1
j_gene: TRBJ1-1
abundance: -
CDR3aa: CASSLAVAGNTEAFF
CDR3nt: TGCGCCAGCAGCTTGGCTGTGGCGGGGAACACTGAAGCTTTCTTT

d_gene: -
v_gene: TRBV19
j_gene: TRBJ1-2
abundance: -
CDR3aa: CASSKIGREGTNYGYTF
CDR3nt: TGTGCCAGTAGTAAGATCGGCAGGGAGGGCACTAACTATGGCTACACCTTC

d_gene: TRBD1
v_gene: TRBV3-1/TRBV3-2
j_gene: TRBJ1-1
abundance: -
CDR3aa: CASSQPDRGNTEAFF
CDR3nt: TGTGCCAGCAGCCAACCGGACAGGGGAAACACTGAAGCTTTCTTT

d_gene: -
v_gene: TRBV18
j_gene: TRBJ1-4
abundance: -
CDR3aa: CASSPEAGPHATNEKLFF
CDR3nt: TGTGCCAGCTCACCAGAGGCGGGACCACATGCAACTAATGAAAAACTGTTTTTT

d_gene: TRBD1
v_gene: TRBV5-1
j_gene: TRBJ2-1
abundance: -
CDR3aa: CASSLWDRNNEQFF
CDR3nt: TGCGCCAGCAGCCTATGGGACAGGAACAATGAGCAGTTCTTC

d_gene: -
v_gene: TRBV7-9
j_gene: TRBJ1-1
abundance: -
CDR3aa: CASSLVGDTEAFF
CDR3nt: TGTGCCAGCAGCTTAGTCGGAGACACTGAAGCTTTCTTT